Listed here is a single T cell receptor (beta chain). This clone's antigen is unknown. It has no much larger one-base neighbor in the sample; base qualities were not kept. These data are taken from a study of blood T cell repertoires in COVID-19 (dated by TCRdb to about 2020). Concerning the study at large: Samples from collaborators originated in the United States, Italy and Spain and spanned both the acute and convalescent phases of COVID-19. The samples were drawn from the first 160 participants of the ongoing ImmuneRACE study and from some 1,300 subjects provided by 6 global collaborators. The material from the prospective study consisted of cDNA or gDNA derived from T cells, B-cell-depleted T cells, or PBMCs. A freely available public database, intended as a resource for researchers studying the immune response to SARS-CoV-2, is where the repertoires were released. Sample metadata almost always included a de-identified subject ID, COVID-19 status, age in years and sex. The dataset comprised deeply sampled blood TCRbeta repertoires from subjects exposed to, actively infected with, or recovered from COVID-19. Where HLA class I and class II types were available, the types were taken from metadata supplied by the sample provider, not from assay-based typing.

The CDR3 sequence holds 16 residues, the cysteine and phenylalanine included. The read is trimmed to its CDR3 DNA, 48 bases read in frame from base 1. Cut back by 3 bases and 0 bases, the V and J ends lie 15 bases apart. CDR1 is given as MNHEY and CDR2 as SMNVEV, both from the germline V gene (reference sequence). Participants in the prospective study were enrolled through a virtual design, were aged roughly 18 to 100 years, and lived in 24 United States geographic areas. In the prospective study, cohorts were assigned on the basis of participant-reported clinical history obtained from a screening survey and a study questionnaire. Recovered participants in ImmuneRACE Cohort 3 were defined by two consecutive negative NP/OP PCR tests, clearance by a healthcare professional, or resolution of symptoms. In the prospective study, mobile phlebotomists collected whole blood, serum and a nasopharyngeal or oropharyngeal swab from each participant. Additional blood draws and questionnaires over an approximately 2-month period could optionally be provided by prospective study participants. Blood samples from the prospective study were shipped frozen or at room temperature prior to DNA extraction.

Here is what the overall study found, with its caveats: Clinical and demographic metadata were provided uncurated, with the amount varying by source and participant.

The immunoSEQ Assay, a bias-controlled multiplex PCR, was used to amplify TCRbeta CDR3 regions from genomic DNA. The paper's data handling went like this. Nucleated cell counts per sample were estimated from amplification of reference gene primers within the assay. To quantify the absolute abundance of each unique TCRbeta CDR3 rearrangement, sequence reads were collapsed and filtered. For each sample, productive Simpson clonality was calculated by taking the square root of Simpson's diversity index across productive rearrangements. Sourced from immuneACCESS, this table was stored by TCRdb with only in-frame sequences that have V and J called. A share of the clones is absent; for the studies checked, an unresolved V gene accounts for under half, and the remainder has no known explanation. V, J and clone size are those of that table, while D and trimming were read from the DNA. Here the sample has hundreds of thousands of clones; approximately 86% occur a single time. The ten largest make up 1% of the sample.

Specimen: PBMCs or T cells enriched from blood (not recorded which). The V and J segments used are TRBV27 and TRBJ2-7; TRBD2 might be the D gene, on 6 matching bases. The origin of this receptor is a woman aged 30 to 39 who had recovered from COVID-19. CDR3 region: CASSFRRGMSSYEQYF. The nucleotides read TGTGCCAGCAGTTTCCGGCGGGGAATGAGCTCCTACGAGCAGTACTTC.